The 14 T cell receptor beta chains reported below all come from one sample, sequenced in a study of T cell responses to AZD1222 COVID-19 vaccine. The data were produced by immunoSEQ multiplex PCR, yet TCRdb's version contains in-frame clones alone and is incomplete. The table records about 94,000 clones, over 75% of them present only once. This material consisted of peripheral blood, taken 28 days after the second AZD1222 dose. These receptors all come from an adult who received the AZD1222 COVID-19 vaccine.

The CDR3 protein is CASSYLGGGFHNEQFF. CDR3 DNA sequence: TGTGCCAGCAGTTATCTGGGGGGCGGGTTCCACAATGAGCAGTTCTTC. The rearrangement joins TRBV6-5 to TRBJ2-1; D is tentatively TRBD1 or TRBD2 (6 bases each). V lost 3 bases to trimming and J lost 5 bases, with 17 bases between them. This CDR3 contains 16 residues. The germline CDR1 and CDR2 sequences are MNHEY and SVGAGI.

This chain links TRBV27 with TRBJ1-6, with 9 bases aligning to TRBD1. With V trimmed by 5 bases and J by 7 bases, 6 bases remained unmatched. Per germline, CDR1 MNHEY and CDR2 SMNVEV (reference sequence). The CDR3 totals 15 residues. The CDR3 DNA sequence: TGTGCCAGCAGTCCCTCGGACAGGGGAAATTCACCCCTCCACTTT. Residues: CASSPSDRGNSPLHF.

The rearrangement joins TRBV28 to TRBJ2-2, with TRBD1 as a possible D gene (5 bases). CDR1 is MDHEN, CDR2 SYDVKM, per germline. This CDR3 is 14 amino acids long. Trimming stripped 10 bases from V and 1 base from J, with 13 bases between. CDR3 sequence (DNA): TGTGCCACCAAGGGCAGGGTGAACACCGGGGAGCTGTTTTTT. It is translated as CATKGRVNTGELFF. The full variable domain, in which reference TRBV28 and TRBJ2-2 provide the parts outside the CDR3, is DVKVTQSSRYLVKRTGEKVFLECVQDMDHENMFWYRQDPGLGLRLIYFSYDVKMKEKGDIPEGYSVSREKKERFSLILESASTNQTSMYLCATKGRVNTGELFFGEGSRLTVL.

V is TRBV11-2 and J is TRBJ1-6; D gene uncertain. The germline V gene has CDR1 SGHAT and CDR2 FQNNGV. There are 13 residues in the CDR3. Trimming pared 6 bases from V and 7 bases from J, leaving 10 bases between. CDR3 sequence (DNA): TGTGCCAGCAGGGCGGACGGCAATTCACCCCTCCACTTT. Translated: CASRADGNSPLHF.

The genes are TRBV5-4 and TRBJ2-1, with 7 bases aligning to TRBD2. CDR1 and CDR2 (germline): SGHNT, YYREEE (reference sequence). V shed 4 bases, J shed 3 bases, and the junction held 10 bases outside the gene matches. This CDR3 contains 16 residues. The CDR3 sequence: CASSQTGGVFYNEQFF. The CDR3 region has the DNA TGTGCCAGCAGCCAAACTGGGGGGGTGTTCTACAATGAGCAGTTCTTC.

V gene TRBV7-6 combines with J gene TRBJ2-2, with unresolved D. The ends were cut back, 2 bases at V and 2 bases at J, with 6 bases in the middle. This CDR3 contains 14 residues. Germline CDR1 SGHVS, CDR2 FNYEAQ. The CDR3 sequence: CASSLYQNTGELFF. CDR3 bases: TGTGCCAGCAGCTTATACCAAAACACCGGGGAGCTGTTTTTT.

This chain joins TRBV5-6 and TRBJ1-6; D is unresolved. Trimming shortened V by 1 base and J by 9 bases, and 14 bases separated the two germline ends. The CDR3 runs 15 residues. In germline, CDR1 is SGHDT, CDR2 YYEEEE. The CDR3 loop reads CASSLMQAPSSPLHF. The CDR3 DNA sequence: TGTGCCAGCAGCTTGATGCAAGCTCCTAGTTCACCCCTCCACTTT.

The V and J genes are TRBV9 and TRBJ2-2; D is possibly TRBD1 or TRBD2 (5 bases each). The CDR3 has 14 amino acids. V lost 5 bases, J lost 5 bases, and 13 bases lay in between. In germline, CDR1 is SGDLS, CDR2 YYNGEE. CDR3 coding DNA: TGTGCCAGCAGTGCCGGGACGCTTACCGGGGAGCTGTTTTTT. Its protein product is CASSAGTLTGELFF.

This sequence joins TRBV12-3 or TRBV12-4 and TRBJ1-5; D gene uncertain. V lost 6 bases and J lost 1, with 7 bases in between. This CDR3 region has 13 residues. The CDR3 nucleotides are TGTGCCAGCAGGTACGGGAGCAATCAGCCCCAGCATTTT. As protein: CASRYGSNQPQHF.

J is TRBJ1-3 and V is TRBV28, with a possible D match to TRBD1 (6 bases). The CDR3 length is 17 residues. In germline, CDR1 is MDHEN, CDR2 SYDVKM. The V end lost 5 bases, the J end lost 0 bases, and 17 bases lay between the germline ends. In DNA, the CDR3 is TGTGCCAGCAGTACGAGAGACAGGATATTCTCTGGAAACACCATATATTTT. The encoded protein is CASSTRDRIFSGNTIYF.

The chain recombines TRBV28 with TRBJ2-1; 8 positions agree with TRBD1. Germline CDR1 reads MDHEN; CDR2 reads SYDVKM. The junction had 10 bases not matched to a gene; V was cut back by 6 bases and J by 3 bases. There are 16 residues in the CDR3. CDR3 residues: CASSPHGQGYYNEQFF. CDR3 DNA: TGTGCCAGCAGCCCCCACGGACAGGGATACTACAATGAGCAGTTCTTC.

This chain connects TRBV27 to TRBJ2-2, with D perhaps assigned TRBD1 or TRBD2 (6 bases each). Trimming removed 5 bases at V and 7 bases at J, with 17 bases between. This CDR3 is 15 amino acids long. Germline assignment: CDR1 MNHEY and CDR2 SMNVEV (reference sequence). This CDR3 reads CASSPEVGGGGELFF. The CDR3 DNA reads as TGTGCCAGCAGTCCGGAAGTAGGGGGAGGCGGGGAGCTGTTTTTT.

The genes are TRBV18 and TRBJ1-4, with D perhaps TRBD1 (5 bases). V lost 3 bases and J 8 bases, leaving 13 bases between the germline ends. In germline, CDR1 is KGHSH, CDR2 LQKENI. The CDR3 covers 14 residues. CDR3 protein: CASSPAGGEEKLFF. DNA of the CDR3: TGTGCCAGCTCACCCGCCGGGGGGGAGGAAAAACTGTTTTTT.

This clone was counted only a few times. This chain links TRBV6-5 with TRBJ1-4; tentative D call: TRBD1 (5 bases). CDR1 and CDR2 from the germline V gene are MNHEY and SVGAGI. V lost 2 bases and J lost 3, with 10 bases in between. This CDR3 has 15 residues. CDR3 protein: CASSYKGEANEKLFF. CDR3 nucleotides: TGTGCCAGCAGTTACAAAGGGGAAGCTAATGAAAAACTGTTTTTT.